This is a list of T cell receptor beta chains from one sample in a study of blood T cell repertoires in COVID-19. Generated by immunoSEQ multiplex PCR, the TCRdb table keeps only in-frame clones and is missing some. The sample includes over 100,000 clones, approximately 90% of them seen just once. Sample: peripheral blood. The receptors here all came from a human donor in a cohort sampled during active COVID-19. Each CDR3 is given with its conserved first and last residue. Fields, in order: J gene, V gene, CDR3 protein.

TRBJ2-6 TRBV5-1 CASSGQAHSGANVLTF
TRBJ1-1 TRBV4-1 CASSVRVGGLEANTEAFF
TRBJ1-6 TRBV18 CASSPIPQSDSPLHF
TRBJ2-7 TRBV5-4 CASSLNRGIYEQYF
TRBJ2-2 TRBV5-1 CASGRGRADTGELFF
TRBJ2-2 TRBV28 CASSLFPTGEYSGELFF
TRBJ2-3 TRBV7-8 CASSLTPGLAALPDTQYF
TRBJ2-6 TRBV7-3 CASSLLGHQTSGANVLTF
TRBJ2-1 TRBV5-4 CASSPDRATYNEQFF
TRBJ2-5 TRBV5-1 CASSLTSGPYNKTQYF
TRBJ1-2 TRBV7-9 CASSSLPSTGGNYGYTF
TRBJ1-2 TRBV27 CASSPVSGGGGYTF
TRBJ1-2 TRBV24-1 CATPGTPGTF
TRBJ2-3 TRBV7-3 CASSSSGFSTDTQYF
TRBJ2-5 TRBV6-2/TRBV6-3 CASSDPGKQETQYF
TRBJ1-1 TRBV12-5 CASGLFPGTEAFF
TRBJ1-6 TRBV14 CASSPLTGNNSPLHF
TRBJ2-3 TRBV6-5 CASSDYSSTDTQYF
TRBJ2-1 TRBV2 CADRQGANNEQFF
TRBJ1-2 TRBV25-1 CASSERGGYTF
TRBJ1-1 TRBV7-9 CASSPGDREGGAFF
TRBJ2-3 TRBV28 CASSFQGWSDTQYF